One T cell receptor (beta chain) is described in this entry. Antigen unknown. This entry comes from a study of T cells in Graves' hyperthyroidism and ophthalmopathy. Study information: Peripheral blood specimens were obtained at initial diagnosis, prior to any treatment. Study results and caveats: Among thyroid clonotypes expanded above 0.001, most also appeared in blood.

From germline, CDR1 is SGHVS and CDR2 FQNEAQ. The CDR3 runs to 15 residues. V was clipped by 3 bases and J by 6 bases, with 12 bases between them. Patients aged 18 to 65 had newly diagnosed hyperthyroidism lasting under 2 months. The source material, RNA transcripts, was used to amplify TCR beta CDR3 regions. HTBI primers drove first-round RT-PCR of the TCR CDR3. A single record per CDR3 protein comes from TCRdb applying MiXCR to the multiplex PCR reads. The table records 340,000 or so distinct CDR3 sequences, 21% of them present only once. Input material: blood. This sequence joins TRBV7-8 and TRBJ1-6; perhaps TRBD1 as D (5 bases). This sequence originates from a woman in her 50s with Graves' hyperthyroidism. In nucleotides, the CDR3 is TGTGCCAGCAGCTTTTTGGGGACGGTTAATTCACCCCTCCACTTT. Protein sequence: CASSFLGTVNSPLHF.